Following are 24 T cell receptor beta chains from one sample sequenced in a study of early T cells in non-severe SARS-CoV-2 infection. Each CDR3 protein gets one entry after TCRdb re-called the 5' RACE reads with MiXCR. Here the sample spans tens of thousands of distinct CDR3 sequences, under 9.5% being singletons. The source material was whole blood. All receptors come from an adult who was a healthcare worker with PCR-confirmed SARS-CoV-2 infection or an uninfected control (not recorded which).

CDR3 amino acids: CASSPGDSQGYGYTF. In DNA, the CDR3 is TGTGCCAGCTCACCCGGCGATAGTCAGGGATATGGCTACACCTTC. The chain has TRBV18 and TRBJ1-2; D perhaps matches TRBD1 (5 bases). Germline V CDR1 and CDR2: KGHSH, LQKENI. V was pared by 3 bases and J by 5 bases, with 16 bases between. This CDR3 has 15 residues. The variable domain in full, with the rest retrieved from reference TRBV18 and TRBJ1-2, is NAGVMQNPRHLVRRRGQEARLRCSPMKGHSHVYWYRQLPEEGLKFMVYLQKENIIDESGMPKERFSAEFPKEGPSILRIQQVVRGDSAAYFCASSPGDSQGYGYTFGSGTRLTVV.

Comment on this clonotype: A much bigger clone sits one base away, suggesting this may be a read error. This chain joins TRBV2 and TRBJ2-3, with D uncertain. The CDR3 runs 15 residues. The V gene's germline CDR1 is SNHLY and CDR2 FYNNEI. Trimming stripped 6 bases from V and 2 bases from J, with 15 bases between. The CDR3: CASSSTPALTDTQYF. In nucleotides, the CDR3 is TGTGCCAGCAGCTCCACCCCAGCGCTCACAGATACGCAGTATTTT.

This clonotype occurred many times. The chain couples TRBV5-4 to TRBJ2-7, with 13 bases fitting TRBD2. V gave up 4 bases and J gave up 3 bases; unmatched junction bases: 7. The CDR3 is 16 amino acids. CDR1 is SGHNT, CDR2 YYREEE, per germline (reference sequence). The CDR3 nucleotides are TGTGCCAGCAGCCCAGGCGGGACTAGCGGGATCTACGAGCAGTACTTC. Amino acids: CASSPGGTSGIYEQYF.

This clonotype was counted many times. The chain carries TRBV7-2 and TRBJ2-3; D is undetermined. The CDR3 length is 16 residues. Germline loops: CDR1 SGHTA, CDR2 FQGNSA. Trimming shortened V by 1 base and J by 0 bases, and 11 bases separated the two germline ends. The CDR3 loop is CASSLGPLGSTDTQYF. CDR3 coding DNA: TGTGCCAGCAGCTTAGGTCCACTTGGGAGCACAGATACGCAGTATTTT. Using reference TRBV7-2 and TRBJ2-3 for the parts outside the CDR3, the full variable domain is GAGVSQSPSNKVTEKGKDVELRCDPISGHTALYWYRQSLGQGLEFLIYFQGNSAPDKSGLPSDRFSAERTGGSVSTLTIQRTQQEDSAVYLCASSLGPLGSTDTQYFGPGTRLTVL.

Only one count was recorded for this clonotype. This may arise from a read error, as a much more abundant clone is one base away. J is TRBJ1-5 and V is TRBV6-1; possible D gene TRBD1, 6 bases. The CDR3 is 15 amino acids. Trimming left V 7 bases short and J 3 bases short, with 16 bases between. Germline CDR1 MNHNS, CDR2 SASEGT. The CDR3, as DNA: TGTGCCAGCACACCAGGGGCAGGAGCCAATCAGCCCCAGCATTTT. Amino acids: CASTPGAGANQPQHF.

This sequence joins TRBV7-2 and TRBJ2-3, with D tentatively TRBD2 (6 bases). The length of the CDR3 is 14 residues. Germline V CDR1 and CDR2: SGHTA, FQGNSA. V was shortened by 5 bases and J by 2 bases, with 11 bases between the two germline ends. The CDR3 spells CASSPGDVTDTQYF. CDR3 coding DNA: TGTGCCAGCAGCCCGGGGGATGTCACAGATACGCAGTATTTT.

V is TRBV11-3 and J is TRBJ2-7; D perhaps matches TRBD1 (5 bases). The V gene lost 3 bases and the J gene lost 5 bases, with 11 bases spanning the gap. Germline loops: CDR1 SGHNT, CDR2 YENEEA. CDR3 length: 13 residues. This CDR3 reads CASSFAWGDEQYF. CDR3 bases: TGTGCCAGCAGCTTCGCGTGGGGCGACGAGCAGTACTTC.

Only a few counts were recorded for this clonotype. V gene TRBV2 combines with J gene TRBJ2-3; D perhaps matches TRBD2 (6 bases). The length of the CDR3 is 15 residues. The germline V gene has CDR1 SNHLY and CDR2 FYNNEI. Trimming removed 4 bases from V and 0 bases from J, with 11 bases in between. The CDR3 region has the DNA TGTGCCAGCAGTGGGGGACTTCCTAGCACAGATACGCAGTATTTT. Amino acids: CASSGGLPSTDTQYF.

The chain is built from TRBV7-9 and TRBJ2-1; 7 bases line up with TRBD2. This CDR3 region has 16 residues. CDR1 and CDR2 (germline): SEHNR, FQNEAQ (reference sequence). V was pared by 5 bases and J by 4 bases, with 11 bases of the junction left unmatched. The CDR3 loop reads CASSRPLADLYNEQFF. CDR3 coding DNA: TGTGCCAGCAGCCGACCCCTAGCGGACCTGTACAATGAGCAGTTCTTC.

This clonotype was seen many times. This chain connects TRBV20-1 to TRBJ2-1; D not resolved. Trimming stripped 1 base from V and 8 bases from J, with 15 bases between. The CDR3 sequence is 14 residues long. CDR1 is DFQATT and CDR2 is SNEGSKA in the germline V gene (reference sequence). The DNA for the CDR3 is TGCAGTGCTAGAGTCGGAGCTGGAGAGGATGAGCAGTTCTTC. It codes for CSARVGAGEDEQFF.

Of note for this clonotype: One end of the junction is discordant with germline, which a read error may explain. The V gene is TRBV7-8, the J gene TRBJ2-2; D gene ambiguous. Germline V gene lookup returns CDR1 SGHVS and CDR2 FQNEAQ. CDR3 length: 16 amino acids. The CDR3 spells CASNLRRHANTGELFF. In DNA form, the CDR3 reads TGTGCCAGCAACTTAAGGAGACACGCGAACACCGGGGAGCTGTTTTTT.

The J gene is TRBJ2-4, the V gene TRBV19; D not certain. The CDR3 is made up of 12 amino acids. Trimming removed 2 bases at V and 8 bases at J, with 7 bases between. CDR1 and CDR2 from the germline V gene are LNHDA and SQIVND (reference sequence). The CDR3 DNA reads TGTGCCAGTAGTATAAGTAACGACATTCAGTACTTC. Its translation: CASSISNDIQYF. The complete variable domain, with remaining parts taken from reference TRBV19 and TRBJ2-4, reads DGGITQSPKYLFRKEGQNVTLSCEQNLNHDAMYWYRQDPGQGLRLIYYSQIVNDFQKGDIAEGYSVSREKKESFPLTVTSAQKNPTAFYLCASSISNDIQYFGAGTRLSVL.

This clonotype was seen only a few times. V usage is TRBV11-2 and J usage is TRBJ2-1, with TRBD1 as a possible D gene (6 bases). The CDR3 covers 14 residues. Germline V gene lookup returns CDR1 SGHAT and CDR2 FQNNGV. V shed 5 bases and J shed 7 bases, with 15 bases lying between them. CDR3 bases: TGTGCCAGCAGCAAAACAGGGCAGGAAAATGAGCAGTTCTTC. Amino acid sequence: CASSKTGQENEQFF.

This clonotype was observed at least ten times. The rearrangement joins TRBV6-1 to TRBJ1-1, with 8 bases fitting TRBD1. The CDR3 sequence is 16 residues long. V gave up 4 bases and J gave up 3 bases; unmatched junction bases: 10. The germline V gene has CDR1 MNHNS and CDR2 SASEGT. In DNA, the CDR3 is TGTGCCAGCAGTGGTCTTAGACAGGGGTTGGACACTGAAGCTTTCTTT. The encoded protein is CASSGLRQGLDTEAFF.

Many counts were recorded for this clonotype. This chain connects TRBV3-1 to TRBJ2-3, with D possibly matching TRBD2 (6 bases). The CDR3 is 14 amino acids. Trimming left V 4 bases short and J 7 bases short, with 15 bases between. The germline V gene encodes CDR1 LGHDT and CDR2 YNNKEL (reference sequence). DNA of the CDR3: TGTGCCAGCAGCCTCGGGACTCGCATGTATACGCAGTATTTT. Protein: CASSLGTRMYTQYF.

In this sample, this clonotype turned up a few times. V gene TRBV5-4 combines with J gene TRBJ2-1; 8 bases agree with TRBD2. The CDR3 runs to 14 residues. V was clipped by 5 bases and J by 3 bases; unmatched bases: 4. Per the germline V gene, CDR1 is SGHNT and CDR2 is YYREEE (reference sequence). The CDR3: CASRGAGVYNEQFF. The CDR3 nucleotides read TGTGCCAGCAGGGGAGCGGGAGTCTACAATGAGCAGTTCTTC. Full variable domain (rest looked up from reference TRBV5-4 and TRBJ2-1): ETGVTQSPTHLIKTRGQQVTLRCSSQSGHNTVSWYQQALGQGPQFIFQYYREEENGRGNFPPRFSGLQFPNYSSELNVNALELDDSALYLCASRGAGVYNEQFFGPGTRLTVL.

This clonotype was counted only a few times. A junction boundary mismatches the germline segment, possibly from a read error. The chain uses TRBV11-3 and TRBJ2-1; 7 bases agree with TRBD2. The CDR3 has 16 amino acids. Germline values: CDR1 SGHNT, CDR2 YENEEA. The CDR3 DNA follows: TGTGCCAGCAGCGTAGATAAGGTGGGAGGGCCGAATGAGCAGTTCTTC. Protein product: CASSVDKVGGPNEQFF.

This clonotype was found many times. The chain uses TRBV13 and TRBJ1-1; D gene ambiguous. The CDR3 has 12 amino acids. Germline V gene lookup returns CDR1 PRHDT and CDR2 FYEKMQ (reference sequence). Trimming stripped 5 bases from V and 1 base from J, with 5 bases between. The DNA of the CDR3 is TGTGCCAGCAGCCAACAGAACACTGAAGCTTTCTTT. Its protein product is CASSQQNTEAFF. Full variable domain (remainder filled in from reference TRBV13 and TRBJ1-1): AAGVIQSPRHLIKEKRETATLKCYPIPRHDTVYWYQQGPGQDPQFLISFYEKMQSDKGSIPDRFSAQQFSDYHSELNMSSLELGDSALYFCASSQQNTEAFFGQGTRLTVV.

Many counts were recorded for this clonotype. V and J are TRBV25-1 and TRBJ2-5, with D unresolved. Trimming left V 4 bases short and J 2 bases short, with 2 bases between. CDR1 and CDR2 (germline): MGHDK, SYGVNS. CDR3 length: 11 amino acids. The chain's CDR3 is CASSVQETQYF. The CDR3 DNA reads as TGTGCCAGCAGTGTACAAGAGACCCAGTACTTC.

A few counts support this clonotype. This chain uses TRBV20-1 with TRBJ2-1; D is perhaps TRBD2 (6 bases). Trimming removed 5 bases from V and 6 bases from J, with 17 bases in between. CDR1 DFQATT and CDR2 SNEGSKA come from the germline V gene (reference sequence). This CDR3 spans 14 amino acids. Here the CDR3 reads CSAERLGYRNEQFF. The CDR3 DNA sequence: TGCAGTGCTGAAAGACTAGGTTATCGCAATGAGCAGTTCTTC.

The chain joins TRBV20-1 to TRBJ2-7, with a tentative D call TRBD1 (6 bases). Germline V gene data show CDR1 as DFQATT and CDR2 as SNEGSKA (reference sequence). The V gene lost 5 bases and the J gene lost 0 bases, with 14 bases spanning the gap. The CDR3 has 14 residues. In DNA, the CDR3 is TGCAGTGCTCGCGGACAGTTTATCTCCTACGAGCAGTACTTC. This translates into CSARGQFISYEQYF.

The chain combines TRBV30 with TRBJ2-7; 8 bases are shared with TRBD1. The CDR3 loop spans 11 amino acids. V was pared by 3 bases and J by 6 bases, with 1 base of the junction left unmatched. Germline V CDR1 and CDR2: GTSNPN, SVGIG (reference sequence). The CDR3 DNA reads as TGTGCCTGGAGCAGGGGGCCCGAGCAGTACTTC. Amino acids: CAWSRGPEQYF.

This clonotype turned up a few times. The chain uses TRBV5-5 and TRBJ1-3, with 8 bases matching TRBD1. The CDR3 covers 17 residues. V shed 4 bases, J shed 0 bases, and the junction held 9 bases outside the gene matches. The germline CDR1 and CDR2 sequences are SGHKS and YYEKEE (reference sequence). The CDR3 reads CASSPGRQGHSGNTIYF. CDR3 coding DNA: TGTGCCAGCAGCCCTGGGAGACAGGGGCACTCTGGAAACACCATATATTTT.

This clonotype occurred many times. The chain carries TRBV2 and TRBJ2-4, with a possible D match to TRBD2 (6 bases). The V and J ends lost 7 bases and 0 bases respectively, with 16 bases between them. Germline V gene lookup returns CDR1 SNHLY and CDR2 FYNNEI. This CDR3 region has 16 residues. CDR3 in DNA: TGTGCCAGCAATCGACCCCCGGGGGTAGCCAAAAACATTCAGTACTTC. This sequence encodes CASNRPPGVAKNIQYF.